This T cell receptor beta chain was retrieved from a study of human T cells and chemical hapten exposure. Study-wide results and limits: As patch test score rose, PT1 expanded TCR counts tended to rise as well.

TCRdb reprocessed the RACE reads via MiXCR and lists one record per CDR3 protein. Of around 300,000 distinct CDR3 sequences listed, around 7.7% were seen once; the top ten hold more than 0.95%. As regards this clonotype: Antigen specificity is unknown.

Documented time point: pre-sensitization, week 0. The treatment denotes: therapeutic diphenylcyclopropenone sensitization with weekly scalp DPC. The CDR3 runs to 15 residues. The V and J ends lost 3 bases and 5 bases, in that order; junction bases with no gene match: 3. Germline loops: CDR1 SEHNR, CDR2 FQNEAQ (reference sequence). This chain joins TRBV7-9 and TRBJ2-5; 13 bases match TRBD2. This specimen consisted of whole blood, obtained in connection with sensitization to the hapten diphenylcyclopropenone (DPC). The receptor's source is a young man with alopecia areata. Some clones in this sample may be carry-over from other donors' samples. The CDR3 DNA follows: TGTGCCAGCAGCTTGGAACTAGCGGGGGGGGAGACCCAGTACTTC. It encodes CASSLELAGGETQYF.